These T cell receptor beta chains were read from a single sample in a study of CD8 T cells in Susac syndrome. TCRdb re-called the immunoSEQ multiplex PCR reads through MiXCR, storing one row per CDR3 protein. There are 190,000 or so distinct CDR3 sequences in the sample; around 93% occur only once, and 0.07% to 0.095% lies in the top ten. Specimen: CD4+ T cells from PBMCs. These receptors all stem from a human donor with multiple sclerosis. CDR3s include the opening cysteine and the closing phenylalanine or tryptophan. The D gene is left open where the match is weak. Clone sizes are given selectively: once, few, many, or a class where the clone is expanded.

d_call	v_call	clone_size	j_call	cdr3_nt	cdr3_aa
-	TRBV20-1	-	TRBJ2-7	TGCAGTGCTCGGGGCGCCTCCTACGAGCAGTACTTC	CSARGASYEQYF
-	TRBV3-1	-	TRBJ1-4	TGTGCCAGCAGCCGACAGTTTAGATCCGTTAATGAAAAACTGTTTTTT	CASSRQFRSVNEKLFF
-	TRBV25-1	-	TRBJ2-5	TGTGCCAGCAGTCCCCTCCTGGGGCTTCAAGAGACCCAGTACTTC	CASSPLLGLQETQYF
-	TRBV18	once	TRBJ2-7	TGTGCCAGCTCACCACGGGAAGGGTCTATTACCTACGAGCAGTACTTC	CASSPREGSITYEQYF
TRBD2	TRBV2	-	TRBJ2-3	TGTGCCAGCGGAGGCAGGACTAGCGGCGCGCAGTATTTT	CASGGRTSGAQYF
TRBD2	TRBV20-1	-	TRBJ2-3	TGCAGTGCGACGGGGGGGCCCGGCACCACAGATACGCAGTATTTT	CSATGGPGTTDTQYF
-	TRBV20-1	-	TRBJ2-3	TGCAGTGCTCGGGTTGGCACAGATACGCAGTATTTT	CSARVGTDTQYF
TRBD2	TRBV29-1	-	TRBJ2-1	TGCAGCGGCGGACTAGCGGGGGGAAATGAGCAGTTCTTC	CSGGLAGGNEQFF
-	TRBV7-6	-	TRBJ2-1	TGTGCCAGCAGCTTAGAGGGGCAGGTCCAGGGTGAGCAGTTCTTC	CASSLEGQVQGEQFF
-	TRBV29-1	-	TRBJ1-2	TGCAGCGTCTATAAAGACAGGAGAGGCTACACCTTC	CSVYKDRRGYTF
-	TRBV20-1	-	TRBJ1-4	TGCAGTGCCGCCCGACCAAGCGGTGAAAAACTGTTTTTT	CSAARPSGEKLFF
-	TRBV12-5	-	TRBJ2-4	TGTGCTAGTGGTTTGGCCTTACTAGCCAAAAACATTCAGTACTTC	CASGLALLAKNIQYF
-	TRBV25-1	once	TRBJ1-6	TGTGCCAGCAGTGAATCCAGGACCTTAGCGAGTAATTCACCCCTCCACTTT	CASSESRTLASNSPLHF
-	TRBV19	-	TRBJ1-5	TGTGCCAGTAGTATAGATGGACGCAATCAGCCCCAGCATTTT	CASSIDGRNQPQHF
TRBD1	TRBV12-3/TRBV12-4	-	TRBJ2-7	TGTGCCAGCAGTTTAAGACAGGGGGACTCCTACGAGCAGTACTTC	CASSLRQGDSYEQYF
-	TRBV2	-	TRBJ2-2	TGTGCCAGCAATGAGGAGGGGGCCAACACCGGGGAGCTGTTTTTT	CASNEEGANTGELFF
-	TRBV20-1	-	TRBJ2-5	TGCAGTGCTAGTCCTGGTGGGACCCAGTACTTC	CSASPGGTQYF
-	TRBV25-1	-	TRBJ2-3	TGTGCCAGCAGTGTACCCCACGTGGATACGCAGTATTTT	CASSVPHVDTQYF
-	TRBV29-1	-	TRBJ1-5	TGCAGCGCCTCCCTGGGGGGGAATCAGCCCCAGCATTTT	CSASLGGNQPQHF
TRBD1	TRBV20-1	-	TRBJ1-1	TGCAGTGCTACCGCGACAGGGAGGGCTGAAGCTTTCTTT	CSATATGRAEAFF
-	TRBV7-8	-	TRBJ2-5	TGTGCCAGCAGCCATAGCGGAACTGAAGAGACCCAGTACTTC	CASSHSGTEETQYF
TRBD1	TRBV6-1	once	TRBJ2-4	TGTGCCAGCAGTCGATTGGAACAGGGGTTAGCCAAAAACATTCAGTACTTC	CASSRLEQGLAKNIQYF
-	TRBV29-1	once	TRBJ1-1	TGCAGCGTTAGCAGGAACACTGAAGCTTTCTTT	CSVSRNTEAFF